These 17 T cell receptor beta chains were sequenced from one sample in a study of blood T cell repertoires in COVID-19. This table comes from immunoSEQ multiplex PCR, and its TCRdb copy is limited to in-frame clones, with some not included. The sample contains about 270,000 clones, 89% of which appear only once. Material: peripheral blood. These receptors all stem from a man aged 50 or older with acute or convalescent COVID-19.

The V and J genes are TRBV6-5 and TRBJ2-5, with 11 bases lining up with TRBD2. Germline CDR1 reads MNHEY; CDR2 reads SVGAGI. The V and J ends lost 7 bases and 5 bases, in that order; junction bases with no gene match: 9. The CDR3 is 15 residues long. The CDR3 spells CASKEASGGWETQYF. In DNA form, the CDR3 reads TGTGCCAGCAAGGAGGCTAGCGGGGGGTGGGAGACCCAGTACTTC.

V and J are TRBV25-1 and TRBJ1-1; 7 bases match TRBD1. This CDR3 is 14 amino acids long. Germline V gene lookup returns CDR1 MGHDK and CDR2 SYGVNS. V lost 1 base to trimming and J lost 8 bases; unmatched junction nucleotides: 7. The CDR3 sequence: CASSELRDSVEAFF. For the CDR3, the DNA is TGTGCCAGCAGTGAATTGCGGGACAGCGTCGAAGCTTTCTTT.

The V gene is TRBV11-2, the J gene TRBJ2-2, with D possibly TRBD2 on 5 matching bases. V lost 5 bases and J lost 5, with 18 bases in between. CDR1 is SGHAT, CDR2 FQNNGV, per germline. This CDR3 is built from 16 residues. Here the CDR3 DNA reads TGTGCCAGCAGCGGAACACAATCCGGACTGACCGGGGAGCTGTTTTTT. This sequence encodes CASSGTQSGLTGELFF.

In its sample, this clone was seen a few times. This chain connects TRBV12-5 to TRBJ2-1, with 10 positions matching TRBD2. The germline V gene has CDR1 LGHNT and CDR2 FRNRAP. The CDR3 runs to 14 residues. With 7 bases clipped from V and 7 bases from J, the junction kept 7 bases outside the gene matches. CDR3 sequence: CASALRTSGNEQFF. Here the CDR3 DNA reads TGTGCTAGTGCTCTACGGACTAGCGGAAATGAGCAGTTCTTC.

The chain is built from TRBV30 and TRBJ2-5; D call uncertain. Germline V gene sequence: CDR1 GTSNPN, CDR2 SVGIG (reference sequence). There are 11 residues in the CDR3. Trimming pared 5 bases from V and 5 bases from J, leaving 9 bases between. In DNA, the CDR3 is TGTGCCTGGGGAGTGAGGGAGACCCAGTACTTC. This gives the protein CAWGVRETQYF.

The J gene is TRBJ2-6, the V gene TRBV11-1; no clear D. CDR1 is SGHAT, CDR2 FQDESV, per germline (reference sequence). The CDR3 contains 16 residues. V gave up 6 bases and J gave up 0 bases, with 12 bases separating them. Here the CDR3 reads CASSLRRRSGANVLTF. CDR3 in DNA: TGTGCCAGCAGTTTGAGGCGTCGCTCTGGGGCCAACGTCCTGACTTTC.

V gene TRBV20-1 combines with J gene TRBJ2-1, with 8 nucleotides matching TRBD2. Germline V gene data show CDR1 as DFQATT and CDR2 as SNEGSKA (reference sequence). The V and J ends lost 3 bases and 9 bases, in that order; junction bases with no gene match: 7. The CDR3 loop spans 13 amino acids. The CDR3 nucleotides read TGCAGTGCTAGTCCGGGGGGGTATAGTGAGCAGTTCTTC. This encodes CSASPGGYSEQFF.

The chain uses TRBV9 and TRBJ2-1; 8 positions agree with TRBD1. Germline V gene lookup returns CDR1 SGDLS and CDR2 YYNGEE. There are 16 residues in the CDR3. Trimming cost V 0 bases and J 0 bases; bases outside gene matches: 2. CDR3 coding DNA: TGTGCCAGCAGCGTAGTTCAGGGGGCCTCCTACAATGAGCAGTTCTTC. Residues: CASSVVQGASYNEQFF.

The V call is TRBV9, the J call TRBJ2-7, with TRBD2 as a possible D gene (5 bases). From germline, CDR1 is SGDLS and CDR2 YYNGEE. The CDR3 consists of 14 residues. V dropped 4 bases and J dropped 0 bases, with 11 bases sitting between them. The CDR3 loop reads CASSFSGSSYEQYF. CDR3 DNA: TGTGCCAGCAGCTTTAGTGGGAGCTCCTACGAGCAGTACTTC.

The chain uses TRBV30 and TRBJ2-2; 10 bases are shared with TRBD1. The trim removed 4 bases at V and 7 bases at J, leaving 15 bases unmatched. The length of the CDR3 is 17 residues. In germline, CDR1 is GTSNPN, CDR2 SVGIG (reference sequence). CDR3 region: CAWTPGQGLVSNGELFF. Here the CDR3 DNA reads TGTGCCTGGACTCCGGGACAGGGGTTGGTTTCTAACGGGGAGCTGTTTTTT.

This chain joins TRBV27 and TRBJ2-3, with 10 bases aligning to TRBD2. The CDR3 is 15 amino acids. V gave up 5 bases and J gave up 3 bases; unmatched junction bases: 5. CDR1 and CDR2 from the germline V gene are MNHEY and SMNVEV (reference sequence). CDR3 sequence: CASSRPGLATDTQYF. The CDR3, as DNA: TGTGCCAGCAGTCGTCCGGGACTAGCGACAGATACGCAGTATTTT.

The sample holds one count of this clone. This chain connects TRBV4-1 to TRBJ1-1; no firm D call. V lost 1 base, J lost 5 bases, and 8 bases lay in between. The CDR3 spans 13 residues. In germline, CDR1 is MGHRA, CDR2 YSYEKL. CDR3 protein: CASSQVRGTEAFF. The CDR3 DNA sequence: TGCGCCAGCAGCCAAGTACGAGGGACTGAAGCTTTCTTT.

V and J are TRBV11-2 and TRBJ1-5; D ambiguous. The length of the CDR3 is 12 residues. Germline V CDR1 and CDR2: SGHAT, FQNNGV. V lost 3 bases, J lost 5 bases, and 5 bases lay in between. CDR3 sequence: CASSFEDQPQHF. The DNA for the CDR3 is TGTGCCAGCAGCTTCGAGGATCAGCCCCAGCATTTT.

V and J are TRBV10-2 and TRBJ1-1; 7 bases map to TRBD1. The CDR3 spans 14 residues. After removal of 6 bases from V and 1 base from J, the junction contained 5 bases not matched to a gene. Per germline, CDR1 WSHSY and CDR2 SAAADI. The CDR3 sequence is CASRVEGANTEAFF. The CDR3 nucleotides read TGCGCCAGCAGGGTGGAGGGGGCGAACACTGAAGCTTTCTTT.

Written as DNA, the CDR3 is TGTGCCACCAGTGATGGGAGCGGGGGGAACCATGAGCAGTTCTTC. It encodes CATSDGSGGNHEQFF. The chain carries TRBV24-1 and TRBJ2-1, with 9 bases fitting TRBD2. This CDR3 region has 15 residues. The germline V gene encodes CDR1 KGHDR and CDR2 SFDVKD. Trimming took 3 bases from V and 8 from J; bases not matched to a gene: 7.

The J gene is TRBJ2-7, the V gene TRBV5-1; the D is unclear. This CDR3 contains 13 residues. Germline CDR1 reads SGHRS; CDR2 reads YFSETQ. V lost 3 bases and J 7 bases, leaving 14 bases between the germline ends. CDR3 amino acids: CASSSYPGTEQYF. CDR3 DNA: TGCGCCAGCAGCTCATACCCAGGAACGGAGCAGTACTTC.

J is TRBJ2-7 and V is TRBV29-1, with D possibly TRBD2 on 6 matching bases. In germline, CDR1 is SQVTM, CDR2 ANQGSEA. CDR3 size: 11 residues. CDR3 nucleotides: TGCACCGGAGGGTCCAACTACGAGCAGTACTTC. It specifies CTGGSNYEQYF.